This T cell receptor beta chain was retrieved from a study of blood T cells in healthy people across ages. Study-wide background: Using template switching, researchers captured about one barcoded beta molecule for each two T cells.

This CDR3 region has 15 residues. Germline trimming cut 6 bases from V and 2 bases from J; bases unmatched to any gene: 5. Germline values: CDR1 SQVTM, CDR2 ANQGSEA. Together with a sample-barcoded 5' primer, a J-beta primer mix was included in a second PCR lasting roughly 6 to 12 cycles. In TCRdb, the 5' RACE reads were re-called with MiXCR into one record per CDR3 protein. The data hold 750,000 to 950,000 distinct CDR3 sequences, with roughly 50% observed a single time. The chain recombines TRBV29-1 with TRBJ2-1; 12 bases match TRBD2. This clonotype was sampled from a man older than 75 in good health. The sample comprised blood. The chain's CDR3 is CSVASGRAPYNEQFF. The CDR3 DNA is TGCAGCGTGGCTAGCGGGAGGGCCCCCTACAATGAGCAGTTCTTC.